The 12 T cell receptor beta chains below come from one sample, sequenced in a study of blood T cell repertoires in COVID-19. Libraries were prepared by immunoSEQ multiplex PCR; TCRdb keeps only in-frame clonotypes and omits some of them. This sample carries 300,000 to 400,000 clones, roughly 90% of them seen once, and the ten largest clones take 0.95% to 1%. Sequencing was done on a sample of PBMCs or T cells enriched from blood (not recorded which). The receptors derive from a woman in her twenties or thirties with acute COVID-19.

The V call is TRBV5-8, the J call TRBJ1-5, with TRBD1 identical over 8 bases. The V and J ends lost 4 bases and 6 bases, in that order; junction bases with no gene match: 12. CDR3 size: 16 residues. In germline, CDR1 is SGHTS, CDR2 YDEGEE. In nucleotides, the CDR3 is TGTGCCAGCAGCCTCCGGACAGGGCCGGGGAGTCAGCCCCAGCATTTT. It codes for CASSLRTGPGSQPQHF. Full variable domain (missing parts from reference TRBV5-8 and TRBJ1-5): EAGVTQSPTHLIKTRGQQATLRCSPISGHTSVYWYQQALGLGLQFLLWYDEGEERNRGNFPPRFSGRQFPNYSSELNVNALELEDSALYLCASSLRTGPGSQPQHFGDGTRLSIL.

The V and J genes are TRBV24-1 and TRBJ1-1; weak D call: TRBD1 (6 bases). The CDR3 is 15 amino acids. The germline CDR1 and CDR2 sequences are KGHDR and SFDVKD. V was shortened by 5 bases and J by 3 bases, with 15 bases between the two germline ends. CDR3 coding DNA: TGTGCCACCAGTGTTGGCAGGGGCAGATACACTGAAGCTTTCTTT. Protein sequence: CATSVGRGRYTEAFF.

The CDR3 coding sequence is TGTGCCAGCAGCTTAGGCAGGGCGTCGTTGGAGCTGTTTTTT. Protein sequence: CASSLGRASLELFF. The chain joins TRBV7-8 to TRBJ2-2; TRBD1 might be the D (5 bases). The ends were cut back, 1 base at V and 10 bases at J, with 13 bases in the middle. The CDR3 has 14 residues. The germline CDR1 and CDR2 sequences are SGHVS and FQNEAQ.

The V gene is TRBV5-6, the J gene TRBJ2-6; TRBD2 might be the D (5 bases). Between the trimmed V and J ends, which lost 0 bases and 0 bases, there was a span of 10 bases. The germline V gene encodes CDR1 SGHDT and CDR2 YYEEEE. The CDR3 has 17 amino acids. CDR3 protein: CASSLGTGSSGANVLTF. The DNA of the CDR3 is TGTGCCAGCAGCTTGGGGACGGGGAGCTCTGGGGCCAACGTCCTGACTTTC.

The V call is TRBV6-4, the J call TRBJ1-6; D call uncertain. The CDR3 consists of 13 residues. V was shortened by 3 bases and J by 10 bases, with 10 bases between the two germline ends. The V gene's germline CDR1 is MRHNA and CDR2 SNTAGT. The CDR3: CASSEVLESPLHF. The CDR3 DNA follows: TGTGCCAGCAGTGAAGTGCTGGAGTCACCCCTCCACTTT.

This chain's CDR3 is CASSYHSQENTEAFF. The CDR3 DNA is TGTGCCAGCAGTTACCATTCACAGGAGAACACTGAAGCTTTCTTT. The rearrangement uses TRBV6-5 and TRBJ1-1; D perhaps matches TRBD1 (5 bases). The V gene lost 2 bases and the J gene lost 1 base, with 11 bases spanning the gap. This CDR3 is 15 amino acids long. Germline values: CDR1 MNHEY, CDR2 SVGAGI.

V usage is TRBV12-5 and J usage is TRBJ1-5; 8 bases line up with TRBD1. V shed 2 bases, J shed 2 bases, and the junction held 8 bases outside the gene matches. CDR3 length equals 17 residues. Germline V gene lookup returns CDR1 LGHNT and CDR2 FRNRAP. Written as DNA, the CDR3 is TGTGCTAGTGGTTTGATGTGGACAGGGCAAGGCAATCAGCCCCAGCATTTT. Translation: CASGLMWTGQGNQPQHF.

The genes are TRBV5-1 and TRBJ2-6, with 8 bases aligning to TRBD2. Per germline, CDR1 SGHRS and CDR2 YFSETQ. CDR3 size: 18 residues. With V trimmed by 3 bases and J by 2 bases, 10 bases remained unmatched. The CDR3 sequence is CASSSTLPGGAGANVLTF. The CDR3 DNA is TGCGCCAGCAGCTCGACCCTCCCGGGGGGGGCTGGGGCCAACGTCCTGACTTTC.

V gene TRBV2 combines with J gene TRBJ1-4; 8 bases align to TRBD1. The CDR3 length is 13 residues. Losses at the gene ends were 6 bases for V and 8 bases for J; bases not matched to a gene: 5. Germline CDR1 is SNHLY and CDR2 is FYNNEI. The CDR3 nucleotides are TGTGCCAGCAGGGGGACAGGTGCGGAAAAACTGTTTTTT. Its protein product is CASRGTGAEKLFF.

This chain links TRBV19 with TRBJ2-2, with unresolved D. The CDR3 has 13 residues. V lost 2 bases and J lost 8, with 9 bases in between. CDR1 and CDR2 from the germline V gene are LNHDA and SQIVND (reference sequence). This CDR3 is CASSIISSGELFF. For the CDR3, the DNA is TGTGCCAGTAGTATAATTAGCTCTGGGGAGCTGTTTTTT. Full variable domain (missing parts from reference TRBV19 and TRBJ2-2): DGGITQSPKYLFRKEGQNVTLSCEQNLNHDAMYWYRQDPGQGLRLIYYSQIVNDFQKGDIAEGYSVSREKKESFPLTVTSAQKNPTAFYLCASSIISSGELFFGEGSRLTVL.

The V call is TRBV7-9, the J call TRBJ1-1; no clear D gene. The CDR3 covers 15 residues. V was pared by 0 bases and J by 4 bases, with 12 bases between. Germline V CDR1 and CDR2: SEHNR, FQNEAQ (reference sequence). CDR3 nucleotides: TGTGCCAGCAGCTTAGCGGAGGGAGTGCTCACTGAAGCTTTCTTT. Amino acid sequence: CASSLAEGVLTEAFF.

The chain is built from TRBV9 and TRBJ2-3, with a weak D call TRBD2 (6 bases). Per the germline V gene, CDR1 is SGDLS and CDR2 is YYNGEE. The CDR3 sequence is 17 residues long. V was cut by 0 bases and J by 2 bases, with 16 bases left in between. The CDR3 loop reads CASSVGGIAAPTDTQYF. CDR3 sequence (DNA): TGTGCCAGCAGCGTAGGGGGGATAGCGGCCCCCACAGATACGCAGTATTTT.